These 23 T cell receptor beta chains came from one sample sequenced in a study of vaccination and CD4 T cells after COVID-19. Documented time point: late sampling 161 to 241 days after vaccination in three convalescent patients. TCRdb reanalysed the PCR reads using MiXCR and keeps one entry per CDR3 protein. The sample shows roughly 31,000 distinct CDR3 sequences, about 46% of them seen only once. The material was CD4+ T cells from blood, obtained about 7 months after SARS-CoV-2 vaccination. These receptors were taken from a human donor who had recovered from COVID-19.

The sample holds one count of this clonotype. This chain uses TRBV5-4 with TRBJ2-5; the D gene is possibly TRBD1 (6 bases). V lost 0 bases and J 5 bases, leaving 14 bases between the germline ends. CDR3 length: 15 residues. CDR1 and CDR2 from the germline V gene are SGHNT and YYREEE (reference sequence). CDR3 DNA: TGTGCCAGCAGCTTGGCCGGCAGGGGCGCGGAGACCCAGTACTTC. Its translation: CASSLAGRGAETQYF. The variable domain in full, with the rest retrieved from reference TRBV5-4 and TRBJ2-5, is ETGVTQSPTHLIKTRGQQVTLRCSSQSGHNTVSWYQQALGQGPQFIFQYYREEENGRGNFPPRFSGLQFPNYSSELNVNALELDDSALYLCASSLAGRGAETQYFGPGTRLLVL.

J is TRBJ2-2 and V is TRBV20-1; maybe TRBD2 (5 bases). V was shortened by 6 bases and J by 7 bases, with 18 bases between the two germline ends. The CDR3 sequence is 14 residues long. Germline lookup yields CDR1 DFQATT and CDR2 SNEGSKA (reference sequence). CDR3 loop: CSAPPQDLSGELFF. The CDR3 DNA reads TGCAGTGCCCCGCCTCAGGACTTGAGCGGGGAGCTGTTTTTT.

The V and J genes are TRBV6-5 and TRBJ2-1; D unclear. Trimming cost V 4 bases and J 7 bases, with 8 bases left between them. The CDR3 consists of 12 residues. The germline V gene has CDR1 MNHEY and CDR2 SVGAGI. CDR3 residues: CASSSIKNEQFF. As DNA, the CDR3 is TGTGCCAGCAGTTCCATTAAGAATGAGCAGTTCTTC.

This clonotype has just a few counts. The rearrangement joins TRBV7-8 to TRBJ1-2; tentative D call: TRBD1 (6 bases). This CDR3 has 13 residues. From germline, CDR1 is SGHVS and CDR2 FQNEAQ. Trimming left V 1 base short and J 8 bases short, with 11 bases between. This chain's CDR3 is CASSLVEGGGYTF. The CDR3 coding sequence is TGTGCCAGCAGCTTAGTGGAGGGGGGAGGCTACACCTTC.

This chain connects TRBV7-9 to TRBJ2-6; 11 positions agree with TRBD1. This CDR3 is 17 amino acids long. Germline loops: CDR1 SEHNR, CDR2 FQNEAQ (reference sequence). V was pared by 5 bases and J by 3 bases, with 6 bases of the junction left unmatched. CDR3 bases: TGTGCCAGCAGCAAGACGGACAGGGGGCGTGGGGCCAACGTCCTGACTTTC. It yields the protein CASSKTDRGRGANVLTF.

The chain combines TRBV20-1 with TRBJ2-7, with D perhaps matching TRBD1 or TRBD2 (5 bases each). The CDR3 contains 12 residues. Trimming removed 6 bases at V and 6 bases at J, with 15 bases between. The germline V gene encodes CDR1 DFQATT and CDR2 SNEGSKA (reference sequence). This chain's CDR3 is CSASRVRGEQYF. The CDR3, as DNA: TGCAGTGCGAGTCGAGTGAGGGGCGAGCAGTACTTC.

This clonotype has just a few counts. The chain combines TRBV20-1 with TRBJ2-7; 8 bases line up with TRBD1. This CDR3 has 13 residues. V lost 2 bases to trimming and J lost 6 bases; unmatched junction nucleotides: 6. Germline CDR1 reads DFQATT; CDR2 reads SNEGSKA (reference sequence). CDR3 loop: CSARTDREGEQYF. In nucleotides, the CDR3 is TGCAGTGCTAGAACGGACAGGGAAGGCGAGCAGTACTTC.

This chain joins TRBV20-1 and TRBJ2-5, with no clear D. Trimming removed 6 bases at V and 2 bases at J, with 16 bases between. Germline V lookup: CDR1 DFQATT, CDR2 SNEGSKA (reference sequence). The CDR3 totals 14 residues. CDR3 loop: CSAQNLSPQETQYF. The CDR3 DNA follows: TGCAGTGCCCAAAACCTCAGTCCTCAAGAGACCCAGTACTTC.

This clonotype showed up just a few times. The chain links TRBV28 to TRBJ1-6; 7 bases match TRBD1. Germline CDR1 reads MDHEN; CDR2 reads SYDVKM. Losses at the gene ends were 6 bases for V and 6 bases for J; bases not matched to a gene: 5. This CDR3 is 14 amino acids long. The CDR3 nucleotides are TGTGCCAGCAGCTCCGGGACAGTTAATTCACCCCTCCACTTT. This gives the protein CASSSGTVNSPLHF. Drawing the rest from reference TRBV28 and TRBJ1-6, the complete variable domain is DVKVTQSSRYLVKRTGEKVFLECVQDMDHENMFWYRQDPGLGLRLIYFSYDVKMKEKGDIPEGYSVSREKKERFSLILESASTNQTSMYLCASSSGTVNSPLHFGNGTRLTVT.

Only a few counts were recorded for this clonotype. The DNA for the CDR3 is TGTGCCAGCAGAACCGGGACAGGGGGTAATTCACCCCTCCACTTT. Translation: CASRTGTGGNSPLHF. The rearrangement links TRBV6-1 to TRBJ1-6; 11 positions agree with TRBD1. The CDR3 loop spans 15 amino acids. The ends lost 6 bases at V and 6 bases at J; junction bases unmatched: 4. CDR1 is MNHNS, CDR2 SASEGT, per germline.

This chain joins TRBV6-5 and TRBJ1-2; TRBD1 might be the D (6 bases). Per germline, CDR1 MNHEY and CDR2 SVGAGI. The CDR3 has 13 amino acids. Trimming removed 4 bases at V and 3 bases at J, with 9 bases between. DNA of the CDR3: TGTGCCAGCAGTTGGGGACAAGACTATGGCTACACCTTC. This sequence encodes CASSWGQDYGYTF.

On this clonotype: The conserved closing phenylalanine or tryptophan is absent in this CDR3, likely reflecting a read error. This chain uses TRBV5-6 with TRBJ1-6, with 7 bases aligning to TRBD1. The CDR3 has 15 amino acids. With V trimmed by 5 bases and J by 7 bases, 9 bases remained unmatched. The germline V gene has CDR1 SGHDT and CDR2 YYEEEE. CDR3 DNA: TGTGCCAGCAGGCTACTGGGGACAGAGAATTCACCCCTCCACCTT. Encoded protein: CASRLLGTENSPLHL.

This clonotype was found a few times. The chain combines TRBV6-2 or TRBV6-3 with TRBJ2-7; D is undetermined. V was pared by 5 bases and J by 0 bases, with 11 bases between. The length of the CDR3 is 14 residues. CDR1 and CDR2 (germline): MNHEY, SVGEGT. The CDR3 is CASSISWSSYEQYF. The CDR3 nucleotides read TGTGCCAGCAGTATAAGCTGGAGCTCCTACGAGCAGTACTTC.

This chain connects TRBV20-1 to TRBJ1-6; 9 positions agree with TRBD1. CDR3 length equals 14 residues. In germline, CDR1 is DFQATT, CDR2 SNEGSKA (reference sequence). Trimming cost V 4 bases and J 8 bases; bases outside gene matches: 6. The CDR3 nucleotides read TGCAGTGCTAACACAGGGGGCAGGGATTCACCCCTCCACTTT. Protein product: CSANTGGRDSPLHF.

J is TRBJ1-2 and V is TRBV6-1; 10 bases are shared with TRBD1. Unmatched junction bases numbered 13, after V lost 8 bases and J lost 4 bases. The CDR3 runs to 16 residues. Per germline, CDR1 MNHNS and CDR2 SASEGT. The CDR3 sequence is CASQGTGDEVGYGYTF. CDR3 sequence (DNA): TGTGCCAGCCAAGGGACAGGGGACGAGGTTGGCTATGGCTACACCTTC.

This clonotype turned up a few times. This chain connects TRBV6-1 to TRBJ2-5; D is possibly TRBD1 (6 bases). The CDR3 spans 15 residues. From germline, CDR1 is MNHNS and CDR2 SASEGT. Trimming left V 5 bases short and J 0 bases short, with 13 bases between. CDR3 nucleotide sequence: TGTGCCAGCAGTCCGGACAGCCGGCACCAAGAGACCCAGTACTTC. This gives the protein CASSPDSRHQETQYF.

V usage is TRBV20-1 and J usage is TRBJ2-1; D is uncertain. Germline V CDR1 and CDR2: DFQATT, SNEGSKA (reference sequence). The CDR3 sequence is 11 residues long. Trimming stripped 6 bases from V and 10 bases from J, with 13 bases between. CDR3 region: CSAPAEVEQFF. CDR3 coding DNA: TGCAGTGCGCCGGCTGAGGTAGAGCAGTTCTTC.

This sequence joins TRBV20-1 and TRBJ2-1, with TRBD1 matching 8 bases. Germline-derived CDR1 and CDR2 are DFQATT and SNEGSKA (reference sequence). There are 12 residues in the CDR3. CDR3 sequence reads: CRTSTGDNEQFF. The DNA for the CDR3 is TGCAGGACATCGACAGGGGACAATGAGCAGTTCTTC.

The V and J genes are TRBV15 and TRBJ2-7; tentative D call: TRBD2 (5 bases). V shed 1 base and J shed 8 bases, with 21 bases lying between them. This CDR3 comprises 16 residues. The germline V gene encodes CDR1 LNHNV and CDR2 YYDKDF (reference sequence). The chain's CDR3 is CATSRAERDMATKQYF. The CDR3 DNA is TGTGCCACCAGCAGAGCCGAGAGGGATATGGCTACGAAGCAGTACTTC.

The chain is built from TRBV29-1 and TRBJ1-2; no reliable D call. The CDR3 totals 13 residues. Germline-derived CDR1 and CDR2 are SQVTM and ANQGSEA. With 6 bases removed from V and 0 bases from J, the gap between germline ends came to 11 bases. CDR3 in amino acids: CSVSDPANYGYTF. The CDR3 coding sequence is TGCAGCGTATCTGACCCAGCTAACTATGGCTACACCTTC.

The genes are TRBV27 and TRBJ2-1; 7 nucleotides agree with TRBD1. V lost 3 bases, J lost 2 bases, and 7 bases stayed unmatched. This CDR3 spans 16 amino acids. Germline values: CDR1 MNHEY, CDR2 SMNVEV (reference sequence). Here the CDR3 DNA reads TGTGCCAGCAGTTTTGTTACAGGGGCCACCTACAATGAGCAGTTCTTC. It yields the protein CASSFVTGATYNEQFF.

This clonotype was picked up a small number of times. The rearrangement uses TRBV7-2 and TRBJ2-7; maybe TRBD2 (5 bases). V was clipped by 5 bases and J by 3 bases, with 11 bases between them. This CDR3 has 13 amino acids. Germline lookup yields CDR1 SGHTA and CDR2 FQGNSA. CDR3 protein: CASSQLVDYEQYF. CDR3 coding DNA: TGTGCCAGCAGCCAACTAGTAGACTACGAGCAGTACTTC.

The rearrangement links TRBV7-9 to TRBJ2-2; 8 positions match TRBD2. CDR3 length equals 16 residues. V lost 7 bases, J lost 4 bases, and 11 bases stayed unmatched. Germline lookup yields CDR1 SEHNR and CDR2 FQNEAQ (reference sequence). CDR3 in DNA: TGTGCCAGCATGCCCGGAGCGGGAGCGGGCACCGGGGAGCTGTTTTTT. This gives the protein CASMPGAGAGTGELFF.